The source of this T cell receptor beta chain is a study of blood T cell repertoires in COVID-19. Recovered Cohort 3 donors showed two negative PCRs, clearance, or symptom resolution. Source study methods: Estimated nucleated cell counts came from reference gene primer amplification. Produced via immunoSEQ multiplex PCR; TCRdb's table is partial and in-frame only. V, J and clone size were drawn from that table, and D and trimming were deduced from the DNA. Seen here are roughly 310,000 clones, under 95% observed once, and the top ten hold around 2.5%. The germline V gene has CDR1 SEHNR and CDR2 FQNEAQ (reference sequence). Trimming left V 0 bases short and J 10 bases short, with 15 bases between. This CDR3 has 15 residues.

The chain carries TRBV7-9 and TRBJ1-4; a weak D match, TRBD1 (5 bases). The sample was PBMCs or T cells enriched from blood (not recorded which). The sequence derives from a man between 60 and 75 years old who had recovered from COVID-19. The CDR3 coding sequence is TGTGCCAGCAGCTTAGCGGACGCCCCGGGGGGAAAACTGTTTTTT. It translates to CASSLADAPGGKLFF.